This TCR beta chain was identified in a study of T cell responses to AZD1222 COVID-19 vaccine. Turning to the study itself: Second-dose groups at about 4 or about 12 weeks were pooled.

Only in-frame clones appear in the TCRdb table, and some are missing; sequencing was by immunoSEQ multiplex PCR. The table lists about 92,000 clones, 88% of them singletons. Points from the study as a whole: The CD4 TCRs associated with vaccination extended across spike and predominated at 160-218 and 743-854. Baseline seropositivity occurred in only a handful of AZD1222 recipients.

The ends lost 1 base at V and 7 bases at J; junction bases unmatched: 5. The CDR3 has 14 residues. Germline V lookup: CDR1 WNHNN, CDR2 SYGVQD (reference sequence). Comments on this clone: What it binds is not known.

The J gene is TRBJ2-3, the V gene TRBV10-1; 7 bases are shared with TRBD2. This receptor was identified in an adult in good health. The source material was peripheral blood, sampled on day 0 of AZD1222 vaccination. The CDR3 sequence: CASSELTSDHTQYF. The CDR3 DNA reads TGCGCCAGCAGTGAGTTAACTAGCGATCATACGCAGTATTTT.